This T cell receptor beta chain is from a study of post-analysis software for immune sequencing data. Whole-study findings and limits: Compared with controls, patients had more of roughly 5 TRBV segments, including TRBV5-6, TRBV5-1 and TRBV20-1.

Carried by the TCR beta cDNA libraries were unique molecular identifiers. TCRdb itself ran the PCR reads through MiXCR, one entry per CDR3 protein. This table holds hundreds of thousands of distinct CDR3 sequences, about 50% found once. In germline, CDR1 is SGHRS, CDR2 YFSETQ. The CDR3 covers 15 residues. V lost 0 bases to trimming and J lost 5 bases, with 12 bases between them. Only one count was recorded for this clonotype. No antigen is known for it. The rearrangement links TRBV5-1 to TRBJ2-1; unclear D gene. What was sequenced was blood. The clonotype was recovered from a girl between 10 and 17 years old with multiple sclerosis. In DNA, the CDR3 is TGCGCCAGCAGCTTGGGAAGTTTCTCAAACAATGAGCAGTTCTTC. Its protein product is CASSLGSFSNNEQFF.